The source of this T cell receptor beta chain is a study of T cells in localized non-small cell lung cancer. The assay was immunoSEQ multiplex PCR, and TCRdb's table has in-frame clones only and misses some. The repertoire holds over 20,000 clones, with 92% as singletons. Study-level results: Since sequencing was restricted to only one region of the tumor, intratumor heterogeneity remains a possibility.

The CDR3 is 13 residues long. V shed 3 bases and J shed 6 bases, with 9 bases lying between them. Looked up from germline, CDR1 is LNHDA and CDR2 is SQIVND (reference sequence). This clone was observed once. Its target is unknown. Here the sequenced sample was peripheral blood, taken before any cancer treatment. The TCR originated in a man aged 40 to 75 with stage III squamous cell lung carcinoma. The rearrangement uses TRBV19 and TRBJ1-5; D unresolved. This CDR3 reads CASSIIGRQPQHF. In nucleotides, the CDR3 is TGTGCCAGTAGTATTATAGGGCGTCAGCCCCAGCATTTT.